What follows describes a single TCR beta chain. Its antigen remains unidentified. The data stem from a study of cytomegalovirus exposure and HLA in healthy donors. Regarding the study as a whole: Most observed TCR sequences were rare, whereas some public TCRs were detected in many donors.

From the approximately 120-subject validation cohort, which was separate from the roughly 610-subject first cohort, the donors were drawn. Germline-derived CDR1 and CDR2 are KGHSH and LQKENI. The CDR3 consists of 14 residues. Trimming removed 5 bases from V and 0 bases from J, with 5 bases in between. Repertoires were generated with immunoSEQ multiplex PCR, while TCRdb's copy carries only in-frame clones and drops some. The sample contains 65,000 to 75,000 clones, over 85% of which appear only once. This TCR came from a man younger than 30 in good health and CMV-seropositive. The chain recombines TRBV18 with TRBJ2-6; D unclear. Sequenced material: PBMCs. CDR3 nucleotides: TGTGCCAGCTCAGCGAGCTCTGGGGCCAACGTCCTGACTTTC. Its protein is CASSASSGANVLTF.